These 16 T cell receptor beta chains share one sample of origin, sequenced in a study of early stage breast cancer tumors. Profiling relied on immunoSEQ multiplex PCR, and the TCRdb table lists in-frame clones only, not all of them. The sample shows around 31,000 clones, more than 65% of them seen only once. The specimen was breast tumor tissue. The receptors derive from a person under 45 with breast cancer.

This clone was counted between two and nine times. This chain connects TRBV2 to TRBJ1-4; the D gene is possibly TRBD1 (6 bases). The CDR3 has 13 residues. Trimming took off 5 bases at V and 5 bases at J, with 9 bases between the two ends. Per the germline V gene, CDR1 is SNHLY and CDR2 is FYNNEI. The CDR3 DNA is TGTGCCAGCAGTCGCGACAGGAATGAAAAACTGTTTTTT. Its translation: CASSRDRNEKLFF. The full variable domain, in which reference TRBV2 and TRBJ1-4 provide the parts outside the CDR3, is EPEVTQTPSHQVTQMGQEVILRCVPISNHLYFYWYRQILGQKVEFLVSFYNNEISEKSEIFDDQFSVERPDGSNFTLKIRSTKLEDSAMYFCASSRDRNEKLFFGSGTQLSVL.

The chain recombines TRBV5-4 with TRBJ2-7; the D gene is possibly TRBD1 (5 bases). Between the trimmed V and J ends, which lost 0 bases and 0 bases, there was a span of 10 bases. CDR1 and CDR2 from the germline V gene are SGHNT and YYREEE (reference sequence). The CDR3 spans 15 residues. Here the CDR3 reads CASSLDQGFSYEQYF. The CDR3 nucleotides read TGTGCCAGCAGCTTGGATCAGGGATTCTCCTACGAGCAGTACTTC.

The V call is TRBV6-1, the J call TRBJ1-2; tentatively, D is TRBD1 (5 bases). The germline gives CDR1 MNHNS, CDR2 SASEGT. The CDR3 extends over 12 amino acids. The V gene lost 2 bases and the J gene lost 11 bases, with 12 bases spanning the gap. CDR3: CASSEWGGGYTF. Here the CDR3 DNA reads TGTGCCAGCAGTGAATGGGGGGGAGGGTACACCTTC.

The chain joins TRBV4-3 to TRBJ1-6; D is possibly TRBD1 (6 bases). Germline values: CDR1 LGHNA, CDR2 YSLEER. The CDR3 length is 16 residues. V was clipped by 0 bases and J by 8 bases, with 14 bases between them. CDR3 in DNA: TGCGCCAGCAGCCAAGATCTCGGGGGCTGGGATTCACCCCTCCACTTT. This codes for CASSQDLGGWDSPLHF.

This sequence joins TRBV6-1 and TRBJ1-1; D is possibly TRBD1 (6 bases). The CDR3 extends over 13 amino acids. Germline V gene lookup returns CDR1 MNHNS and CDR2 SASEGT. The ends were cut back, 6 bases at V and 0 bases at J, with 8 bases in the middle. CDR3 nucleotide sequence: TGTGCCAGCAGCACAGGGATGAACACTGAAGCTTTCTTT. Amino acid sequence: CASSTGMNTEAFF.

The chain employs TRBV5-1 and TRBJ1-1; D gene ambiguous. The CDR3 has 15 residues. CDR1 and CDR2 (germline): SGHRS, YFSETQ. Trimming took 0 bases from V and 0 from J, leaving 9 bases between them. CDR3 bases: TGCGCCAGCAGCTTGGCCGTTAAGATGAACACTGAAGCTTTCTTT. This gives the protein CASSLAVKMNTEAFF.

This clone was detected only once. The J gene is TRBJ2-5, the V gene TRBV4-1; TRBD2 agrees at 8 bases. The CDR3 sequence is 15 residues long. Germline CDR1 MGHRA, CDR2 YSYEKL. V lost 4 bases and J lost 4; bases outside the gene matches: 8. CDR3 nucleotides: TGCGCCAGCAGCCCAGCGGGAGAGGAAGGAGAGACCCAGTACTTC. Residues: CASSPAGEEGETQYF.

The V gene is TRBV11-2, the J gene TRBJ1-1; D gene uncertain. The germline gives CDR1 SGHAT, CDR2 FQNNGV. The CDR3 runs 13 residues. The V gene lost 2 bases and the J gene lost 1 base, with 5 bases spanning the gap. CDR3 coding DNA: TGTGCCAGCAGCTTAAGACAGAACACTGAAGCTTTCTTT. This gives the protein CASSLRQNTEAFF.

The J gene is TRBJ1-2, the V gene TRBV9, with TRBD1 matching over 9 bases. The CDR3 is 15 amino acids. Germline V lookup: CDR1 SGDLS, CDR2 YYNGEE. Trimming at V came to 3 bases and at J to 5 bases, leaving 8 bases not matched to a gene. CDR3 sequence: CASSGQTGGRYGYTF. The CDR3 DNA reads TGTGCCAGCAGCGGTCAGACAGGGGGTAGATATGGCTACACCTTC.

This clone was found a few times. The CDR3 DNA is TGTGCCAGCAGTTTATCGATGTCTAGCGGGGGAAGGGAGCAGTTCTTC. It codes for CASSLSMSSGGREQFF. The chain uses TRBV27 and TRBJ2-1; 10 bases map to TRBD2. This CDR3 is 16 amino acids long. J lost 10 bases, V lost 0 bases, and 9 bases had no gene match. CDR1 and CDR2 (germline): MNHEY, SMNVEV (reference sequence).

The table lists this clone with a count of one. The genes are TRBV6-4 and TRBJ1-4; D is uncertain. V lost 9 bases to trimming and J lost 3 bases, with 11 bases between them. The CDR3 is 13 amino acids. Germline lookup yields CDR1 MRHNA and CDR2 SNTAGT. The CDR3 DNA reads TGTGCCAGACGAGAGCTTGCTAATGAAAAACTGTTTTTT. Amino acid sequence: CARRELANEKLFF.

The V call is TRBV7-3, the J call TRBJ2-3; a possible D gene is TRBD2 (5 bases). Germline CDR1 SGHTA, CDR2 FQGTGA. The V and J ends lost 3 bases and 2 bases respectively, with 12 bases between them. The CDR3 contains 15 residues. For the CDR3, the DNA is TGTGCCAGCAGCTTTGACGGAGGACCCACAGATACGCAGTATTTT. Its translation: CASSFDGGPTDTQYF.

This chain links TRBV7-9 with TRBJ2-5; D might be TRBD2 (6 bases). Germline V CDR1 and CDR2: SEHNR, FQNEAQ (reference sequence). The CDR3 contains 15 residues. V lost 6 bases and J lost 5, with 19 bases in between. Here the CDR3 DNA reads TGTGCCAGCAGTAAAGCGGGCGCGGCGGGGGAGACCCAGTACTTC. Protein product: CASSKAGAAGETQYF. Supplemented by reference TRBV7-9 and TRBJ2-5, the full variable domain reads DTGVSQNPRHKITKRGQNVTFRCDPISEHNRLYWYRQTLGQGPEFLTYFQNEAQLEKSRLLSDRFSAERPKGSFSTLEIQRTEQGDSAMYLCASSKAGAAGETQYFGPGTRLLVL.

The chain is built from TRBV30 and TRBJ2-1; maybe TRBD2 (5 bases). This CDR3 contains 12 residues. V lost 5 bases, J lost 6 bases, and 11 bases lay in between. The germline gives CDR1 GTSNPN, CDR2 SVGIG (reference sequence). The CDR3 is CAWEDLFNEQFF. In nucleotides, the CDR3 is TGTGCCTGGGAGGACTTGTTCAATGAGCAGTTCTTC.

V usage is TRBV6-5 and J usage is TRBJ2-1, with 10 bases lining up with TRBD2. Germline CDR1 MNHEY, CDR2 SVGAGI. The V segment lost 7 bases and the J segment 5 bases; nucleotides outside the gene matches: 5. This CDR3 has 14 residues. The CDR3 region is CASKSGRADNEQFF. Here the CDR3 DNA reads TGTGCCAGCAAGAGCGGGAGGGCCGACAATGAGCAGTTCTTC.

V is TRBV5-8 and J is TRBJ1-1; the D is unclear. V was pared by 0 bases and J by 8 bases, with 17 bases between. There are 15 residues in the CDR3. The germline CDR1 and CDR2 sequences are SGHTS and YDEGEE. The CDR3 coding sequence is TGTGCCAGCAGCTTGGCCCGCACCGGTCCAAAAGAAGCTTTCTTT. Its protein product is CASSLARTGPKEAFF.